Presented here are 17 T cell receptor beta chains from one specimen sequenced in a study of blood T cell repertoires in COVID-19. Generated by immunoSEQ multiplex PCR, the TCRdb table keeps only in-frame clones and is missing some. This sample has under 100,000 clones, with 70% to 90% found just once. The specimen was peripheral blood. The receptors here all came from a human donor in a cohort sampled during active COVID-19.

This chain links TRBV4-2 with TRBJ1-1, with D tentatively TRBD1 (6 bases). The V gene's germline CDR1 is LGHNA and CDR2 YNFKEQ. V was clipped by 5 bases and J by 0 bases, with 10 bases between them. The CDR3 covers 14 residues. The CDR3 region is CASSSDRLNTEAFF. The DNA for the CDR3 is TGTGCCAGCAGCTCTGACAGGTTGAACACTGAAGCTTTCTTT.

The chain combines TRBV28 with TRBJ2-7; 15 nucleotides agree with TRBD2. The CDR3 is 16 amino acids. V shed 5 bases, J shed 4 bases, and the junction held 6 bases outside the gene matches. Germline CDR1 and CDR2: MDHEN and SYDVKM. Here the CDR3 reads CASSRTSGGAVYEQYF. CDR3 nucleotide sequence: TGTGCCAGCAGTAGGACTAGCGGGGGGGCCGTGTACGAGCAGTACTTC.

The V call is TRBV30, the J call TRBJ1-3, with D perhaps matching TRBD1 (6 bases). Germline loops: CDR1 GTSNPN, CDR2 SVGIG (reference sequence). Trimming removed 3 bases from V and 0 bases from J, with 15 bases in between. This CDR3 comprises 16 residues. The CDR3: CAWRNRDRRSGNTIYF. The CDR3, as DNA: TGTGCCTGGAGGAACCGTGACAGGCGCTCTGGAAACACCATATATTTT.

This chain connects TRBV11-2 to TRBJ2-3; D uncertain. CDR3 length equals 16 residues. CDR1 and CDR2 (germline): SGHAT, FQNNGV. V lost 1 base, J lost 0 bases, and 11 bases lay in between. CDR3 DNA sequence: TGTGCCAGCAGCTTAGGTTCCGTCCCTAGCACAGATACGCAGTATTTT. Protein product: CASSLGSVPSTDTQYF.

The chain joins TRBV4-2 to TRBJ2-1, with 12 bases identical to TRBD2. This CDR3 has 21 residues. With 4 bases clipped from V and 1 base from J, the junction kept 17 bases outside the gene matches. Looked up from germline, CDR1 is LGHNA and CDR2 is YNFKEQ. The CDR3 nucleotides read TGTGCCAGCAGCCCTACAGACTATTTTACTAGCGGGGGGAAGTCCTACAATGAGCAGTTCTTC. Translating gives CASSPTDYFTSGGKSYNEQFF.

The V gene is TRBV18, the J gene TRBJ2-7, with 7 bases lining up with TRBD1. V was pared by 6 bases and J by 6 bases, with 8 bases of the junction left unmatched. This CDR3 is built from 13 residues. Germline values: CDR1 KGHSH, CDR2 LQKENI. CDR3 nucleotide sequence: TGTGCCAGCTCCTTATCAGGGACAGTCGAGCAGTACTTC. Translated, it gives CASSLSGTVEQYF.

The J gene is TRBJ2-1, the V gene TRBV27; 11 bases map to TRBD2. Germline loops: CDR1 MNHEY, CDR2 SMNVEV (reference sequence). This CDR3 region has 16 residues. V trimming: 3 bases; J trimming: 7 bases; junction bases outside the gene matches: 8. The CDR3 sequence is CASSFTGLAVRNEQFF. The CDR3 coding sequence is TGTGCCAGCAGTTTTACGGGACTAGCGGTTAGGAATGAGCAGTTCTTC.

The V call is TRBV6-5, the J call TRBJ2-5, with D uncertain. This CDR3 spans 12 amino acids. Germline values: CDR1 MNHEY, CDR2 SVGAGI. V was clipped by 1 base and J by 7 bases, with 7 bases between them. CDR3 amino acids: CASSYYAGTQYF. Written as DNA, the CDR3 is TGTGCCAGCAGTTACTATGCAGGGACCCAGTACTTC.

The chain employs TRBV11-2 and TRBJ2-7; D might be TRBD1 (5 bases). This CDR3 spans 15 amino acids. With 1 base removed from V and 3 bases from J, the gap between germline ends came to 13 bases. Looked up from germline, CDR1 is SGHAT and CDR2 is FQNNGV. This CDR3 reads CASSLVQGGYYEQYF. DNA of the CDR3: TGTGCCAGCAGCTTAGTCCAGGGTGGGTACTACGAGCAGTACTTC.

DNA of the CDR3: TGCAGCGTTGAAGTGACTAGCGGGAATACGCAGTATTTT. Amino acid sequence: CSVEVTSGNTQYF. The rearrangement uses TRBV29-1 and TRBJ2-3; 11 bases are shared with TRBD2. The germline gives CDR1 SQVTM, CDR2 ANQGSEA. Trimming removed 1 base from V and 7 bases from J; junction bases left unmatched: 1. The CDR3 has 13 residues.

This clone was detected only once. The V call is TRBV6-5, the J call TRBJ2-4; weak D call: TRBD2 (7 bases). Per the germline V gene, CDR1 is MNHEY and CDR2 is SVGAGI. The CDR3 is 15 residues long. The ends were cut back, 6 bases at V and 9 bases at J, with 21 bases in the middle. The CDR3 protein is CASSPYGRSRGIQYF. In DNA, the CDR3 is TGTGCCAGCAGCCCCTACGGGAGGTCCAGGGGCATTCAGTACTTC.

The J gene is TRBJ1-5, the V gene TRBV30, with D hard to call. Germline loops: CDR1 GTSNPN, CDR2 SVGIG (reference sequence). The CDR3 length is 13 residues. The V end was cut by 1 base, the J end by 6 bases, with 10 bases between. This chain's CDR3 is CAWSDLVGQPQHF. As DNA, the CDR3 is TGTGCCTGGAGTGATTTGGTCGGTCAGCCCCAGCATTTT.

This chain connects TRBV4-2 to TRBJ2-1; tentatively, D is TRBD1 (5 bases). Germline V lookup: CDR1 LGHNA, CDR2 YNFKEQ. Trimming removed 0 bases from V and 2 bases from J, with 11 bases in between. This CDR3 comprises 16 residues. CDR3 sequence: CASSQDNRRPYNEQFF. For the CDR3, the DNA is TGTGCCAGCAGCCAAGATAACAGGCGACCCTACAATGAGCAGTTCTTC.

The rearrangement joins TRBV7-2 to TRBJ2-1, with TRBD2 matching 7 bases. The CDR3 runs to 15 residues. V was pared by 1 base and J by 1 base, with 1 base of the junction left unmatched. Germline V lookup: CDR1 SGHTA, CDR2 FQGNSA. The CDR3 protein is CASSLGGGSYNEQFF. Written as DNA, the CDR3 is TGTGCCAGCAGCTTAGGGGGGGGATCCTACAATGAGCAGTTCTTC.

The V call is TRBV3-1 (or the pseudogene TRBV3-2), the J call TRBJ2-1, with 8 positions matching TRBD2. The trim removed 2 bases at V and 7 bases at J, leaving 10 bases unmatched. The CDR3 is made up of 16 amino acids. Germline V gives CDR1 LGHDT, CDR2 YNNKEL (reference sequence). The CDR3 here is CASSQPRAGGANEQFF. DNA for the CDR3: TGTGCCAGCAGCCAACCAAGGGCGGGGGGTGCTAATGAGCAGTTCTTC.

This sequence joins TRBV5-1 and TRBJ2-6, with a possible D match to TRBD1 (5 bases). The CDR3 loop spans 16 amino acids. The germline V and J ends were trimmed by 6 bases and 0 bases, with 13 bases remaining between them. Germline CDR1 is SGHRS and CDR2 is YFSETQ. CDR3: CASTLRGDSGANVLTF. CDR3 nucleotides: TGCGCCAGCACCCTTAGGGGCGACTCTGGGGCCAACGTCCTGACTTTC.

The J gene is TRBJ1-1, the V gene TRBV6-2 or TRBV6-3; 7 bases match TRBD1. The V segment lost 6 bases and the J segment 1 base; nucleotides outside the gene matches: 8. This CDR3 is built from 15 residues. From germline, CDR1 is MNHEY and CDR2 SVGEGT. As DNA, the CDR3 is TGTGCCAGCAGCGTTGGGACAGCGCAGAACACTGAAGCTTTCTTT. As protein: CASSVGTAQNTEAFF.